A single sample is the source of the 26 T cell receptor beta chains below, sequenced in a study of cytomegalovirus exposure and HLA in healthy donors. Primers included in the PCR were 60 Vbeta and 13 Jbeta primers. Some clones are missing from TCRdb's copy, which holds only in-frame ones; the method was immunoSEQ multiplex PCR. The sample's table shows 170,000 or so clones. The source material was PBMCs. Receptors were obtained from a man under 40 in good health and CMV-seronegative.

This chain links TRBV5-1 with TRBJ1-1, with D maybe TRBD1 (5 bases). Germline V gene data show CDR1 as SGHRS and CDR2 as YFSETQ. The V end lost 0 bases, the J end lost 2 bases, and 8 bases lay between the germline ends. This CDR3 contains 14 residues. The CDR3 sequence is CASSLEGPNTEAFF. The CDR3 DNA sequence: TGCGCCAGCAGCTTGGAGGGGCCTAACACTGAAGCTTTCTTT. The entire variable domain, with the rest obtained from reference TRBV5-1 and TRBJ1-1, is as follows: KAGVTQTPRYLIKTRGQQVTLSCSPISGHRSVSWYQQTPGQGLQFLFEYFSETQRNKGNFPGRFSGRQFSNSRSEMNVSTLELGDSALYLCASSLEGPNTEAFFGQGTRLTVV.

The chain carries TRBV10-3 and TRBJ1-2, with a possible D match to TRBD1 (5 bases). Trimming took off 8 bases at V and 0 bases at J, with 13 bases between the two ends. CDR3 length: 14 amino acids. Germline V gene lookup returns CDR1 ENHRY and CDR2 SYGVKD. In DNA form, the CDR3 reads TGTGCCATCGGATGGGGGGAAGCTAACTATGGCTACACCTTC. Protein product: CAIGWGEANYGYTF.

The CDR3 DNA reads TGTGCCAGCTCACCCCAGGGGCCAACTAATGAAAAACTGTTTTTT. This codes for CASSPQGPTNEKLFF. The genes are TRBV18 and TRBJ1-4, with a possible D match to TRBD1 (6 bases). Trimming cost V 3 bases and J 0 bases, with 8 bases left between them. The CDR3 has 15 residues. Germline CDR1 reads KGHSH; CDR2 reads LQKENI.

The rearrangement links TRBV6-5 to TRBJ1-1, with D tentatively TRBD1 (5 bases). The CDR3 covers 13 residues. CDR1 MNHEY and CDR2 SVGAGI come from the germline V gene. The V end lost 7 bases, the J end lost 6 bases, and 15 bases lay between the germline ends. The CDR3 reads CASTQYGAAEAFF. CDR3 nucleotide sequence: TGTGCCAGCACCCAATATGGGGCAGCTGAAGCTTTCTTT.

The rearrangement uses TRBV2 and TRBJ1-5; no reliable D call. Deletions cut 2 bases from V and 2 bases from J, with 10 bases between. This CDR3 has 15 residues. The V gene's germline CDR1 is SNHLY and CDR2 FYNNEI. The CDR3 region has the DNA TGTGCCAGCAGTGAATCCCCCTCCGGCAATCAGCCCCAGCATTTT. Encoded protein: CASSESPSGNQPQHF.

The chain joins TRBV10-2 to TRBJ1-5, with D possibly matching TRBD1 (6 bases). This CDR3 has 15 residues. V was shortened by 2 bases and J by 3 bases, with 11 bases between the two germline ends. Germline V gene lookup returns CDR1 WSHSY and CDR2 SAAADI. The CDR3 is CASSEPDSLNQPQHF. Written as DNA, the CDR3 is TGCGCCAGCAGTGAGCCGGACAGCCTCAATCAGCCCCAGCATTTT.

As to this clone: One end of the junction varies from germline; a read error may be responsible. The V gene is TRBV29-1, the J gene TRBJ1-1; 7 bases align to TRBD1. This CDR3 spans 13 amino acids. Germline CDR1 SQVTM, CDR2 ANQGSEA. CDR3 in amino acids: CGVEGIGQVSAFF. The CDR3 DNA reads TGCGGCGTTGAGGGGATAGGACAGGTTTCAGCTTTCTTT.

This chain links TRBV5-1 with TRBJ2-5, with a possible D match to TRBD2 (6 bases). The CDR3 consists of 11 residues. Germline V CDR1 and CDR2: SGHRS, YFSETQ. Trimming removed 7 bases from V and 4 bases from J, with 8 bases in between. The DNA for the CDR3 is TGCGCCAGCTTGGAGGGAGAGACCCAGTACTTC. This encodes CASLEGETQYF.

The V and J genes are TRBV5-1 and TRBJ1-2, with 7 positions matching TRBD1. V shed 4 bases, J shed 4 bases, and the junction held 13 bases outside the gene matches. Germline V gives CDR1 SGHRS, CDR2 YFSETQ. The CDR3 is 16 amino acids. CDR3 nucleotides: TGCGCCAGCAGCCTGGACTCGACAGGGATTTTCTATGGCTACACCTTC. It encodes CASSLDSTGIFYGYTF.

The rearrangement uses TRBV2 and TRBJ1-2; 8 nucleotides align to TRBD1. V gave up 1 base and J gave up 8 bases; unmatched junction bases: 3. CDR3 length: 13 amino acids. The germline gives CDR1 SNHLY, CDR2 FYNNEI. The CDR3 DNA sequence: TGTGCCAGCAGTGAAGGACAGGGGAGAGGCTACACCTTC. Translated, it gives CASSEGQGRGYTF.

The CDR3, as DNA: TGTGCCAGTAGTATCCAGGAAGGTCAGCCCCAGCATTTT. Its protein product is CASSIQEGQPQHF. The chain couples TRBV19 to TRBJ1-5; D is unclear. CDR1 is LNHDA, CDR2 SQIVND, per germline (reference sequence). With 3 bases removed from V and 6 bases from J, the gap between germline ends came to 9 bases. CDR3 length equals 13 residues.

This rearrangement joins TRBV18 to TRBJ1-5; possibly TRBD1 for D (6 bases). The germline V and J ends were trimmed by 2 bases and 9 bases, with 17 bases remaining between them. In germline, CDR1 is KGHSH, CDR2 LQKENI. The CDR3 contains 15 residues. Written as DNA, the CDR3 is TGTGCCAGCTCACCAGGGGGACAAGGAGAGGTGCCCCAGCATTTT. Protein: CASSPGGQGEVPQHF. Variable domain in full (rest from reference TRBV18 and TRBJ1-5): NAGVMQNPRHLVRRRGQEARLRCSPMKGHSHVYWYRQLPEEGLKFMVYLQKENIIDESGMPKERFSAEFPKEGPSILRIQQVVRGDSAAYFCASSPGGQGEVPQHFGDGTRLSIL.

The chain joins TRBV19 to TRBJ1-5, with D tentatively TRBD1 (5 bases). The V end lost 3 bases, the J end lost 1 base, and 7 bases lay between the germline ends. From germline, CDR1 is LNHDA and CDR2 SQIVND (reference sequence). The CDR3 extends over 14 amino acids. The CDR3 DNA is TGTGCCAGTAGTATGGGGCAGAGCAATCAGCCCCAGCATTTT. Protein product: CASSMGQSNQPQHF.

The chain recombines TRBV5-1 with TRBJ2-1; possibly TRBD2 for D (6 bases). The CDR3 loop spans 16 amino acids. V was cut by 0 bases and J by 5 bases, with 15 bases left in between. CDR1 is SGHRS, CDR2 YFSETQ, per germline. In nucleotides, the CDR3 is TGCGCCAGCAGCTTGGGGGCGGGACTGATACACAATGAGCAGTTCTTC. It translates to CASSLGAGLIHNEQFF.

The CDR3 loop is CASSLLGRPYEQYF. CDR3 nucleotides: TGTGCCAGCAGCTTATTGGGCCGACCCTACGAGCAGTACTTC. The V and J genes are TRBV11-2 and TRBJ2-7; the D is unclear. The germline V gene encodes CDR1 SGHAT and CDR2 FQNNGV. V lost 2 bases and J lost 2, with 10 bases in between. The CDR3 is made up of 14 amino acids. Combining the CDR3 with reference TRBV11-2 and TRBJ2-7 gives the whole variable domain EAGVAQSPRYKIIEKRQSVAFWCNPISGHATLYWYQQILGQGPKLLIQFQNNGVVDDSQLPKDRFSAERLKGVDSTLKIQPAKLEDSAVYLCASSLLGRPYEQYFGPGTRLTVT.

This rearrangement joins TRBV10-3 to TRBJ1-5; the match to TRBD1 covers 9 bases. Germline CDR1 is ENHRY and CDR2 is SYGVKD. Germline trimming cut 6 bases from V and 4 bases from J; bases unmatched to any gene: 4. The CDR3 has 14 residues. CDR3: CAISGTGLNQPQHF. The CDR3 DNA reads as TGTGCCATCAGCGGGACAGGGTTAAATCAGCCCCAGCATTTT.

The rearrangement links TRBV4-1 to TRBJ2-1; D is perhaps TRBD2 (7 bases). V was trimmed by 4 bases and J by 2 bases, leaving 9 bases between them. This CDR3 spans 14 amino acids. The V gene's germline CDR1 is MGHRA and CDR2 YSYEKL. In DNA form, the CDR3 reads TGCGCCAGCAGCCGGGGGGGGCCCTACAATGAGCAGTTCTTC. Translation: CASSRGGPYNEQFF.

The rearrangement joins TRBV2 to TRBJ2-7; D possibly corresponds to TRBD1 (5 bases). This CDR3 contains 13 residues. The germline gives CDR1 SNHLY, CDR2 FYNNEI. V lost 7 bases and J 6 bases, leaving 16 bases between the germline ends. The chain's CDR3 is CASILSRAGEQYF. CDR3 coding DNA: TGTGCCAGCATCCTAAGCAGGGCCGGCGAGCAGTACTTC.

The CDR3 DNA follows: TGTGCCAGCAGGCTACGGGGGGCGCTCAATCAGCCCCAGCATTTT. Translating it yields CASRLRGALNQPQHF. The J gene is TRBJ1-5, the V gene TRBV5-6; a weak D match, TRBD1 (6 bases). Germline lookup yields CDR1 SGHDT and CDR2 YYEEEE. Trimming took off 5 bases at V and 3 bases at J, with 15 bases between the two ends. The CDR3 is 15 residues long. The full variable domain, completed using reference TRBV5-6 and TRBJ1-5, is DAGVTQSPTHLIKTRGQQVTLRCSPKSGHDTVSWYQQALGQGPQFIFQYYEEEERQRGNFPDRFSGHQFPNYSSELNVNALLLGDSALYLCASRLRGALNQPQHFGDGTRLSIL.

The chain combines TRBV28 with TRBJ2-3; D is unresolved. V was shortened by 3 bases and J by 4 bases, with 11 bases between the two germline ends. In germline, CDR1 is MDHEN, CDR2 SYDVKM. This CDR3 has 14 amino acids. CDR3 sequence reads: CASSFRSGSDTQYF. The CDR3 DNA sequence: TGTGCCAGCAGTTTCCGGTCCGGGTCAGATACGCAGTATTTT.

V is TRBV19 and J is TRBJ2-1; 12 bases match TRBD2. Germline V gives CDR1 LNHDA, CDR2 SQIVND (reference sequence). The length of the CDR3 is 16 residues. Germline trimming cut 5 bases from V and 5 bases from J; bases unmatched to any gene: 7. In DNA, the CDR3 is TGTGCCAGTAGTCTCATGACTAGCGGGAGTAACAATGAGCAGTTCTTC. Its translation is CASSLMTSGSNNEQFF.

This sequence joins TRBV7-9 and TRBJ1-2; possible D gene TRBD1, 6 bases. This CDR3 is 13 amino acids long. V gave up 5 bases and J gave up 6 bases, with 13 bases separating them. Germline CDR1 and CDR2: SEHNR and FQNEAQ (reference sequence). The CDR3 DNA sequence: TGTGCCAGCAGCCGGGGTCCAGGGGATGGCTACACCTTC. Protein product: CASSRGPGDGYTF.

The V and J genes are TRBV7-2 and TRBJ2-3; TRBD2 matches at 16 bases. This CDR3 spans 18 amino acids. V shed 1 base, J shed 5 bases, and the junction held 6 bases outside the gene matches. In germline, CDR1 is SGHTA, CDR2 FQGNSA. Here the CDR3 DNA reads TGTGCCAGCAGCTTAGTACGTGGGACTAGCGGGAGGGAAGATACGCAGTATTTT. This gives the protein CASSLVRGTSGREDTQYF.

V and J are TRBV7-2 and TRBJ2-7; TRBD2 matches 7 bases. Germline-derived CDR1 and CDR2 are SGHTA and FQGNSA. V dropped 7 bases and J dropped 6; count of bases not matched to a gene: 9. This CDR3 has 13 residues. CDR3 sequence reads: CASTETRGVEQYF. Written as DNA, the CDR3 is TGTGCCAGCACGGAAACCCGGGGGGTCGAGCAGTACTTC. The entire variable domain, with the rest obtained from reference TRBV7-2 and TRBJ2-7, is as follows: GAGVSQSPSNKVTEKGKDVELRCDPISGHTALYWYRQSLGQGLEFLIYFQGNSAPDKSGLPSDRFSAERTGGSVSTLTIQRTQQEDSAVYLCASTETRGVEQYFGPGTRLTVT.

The rearrangement joins TRBV7-2 to TRBJ2-7; a weak D match, TRBD2 (6 bases). Germline CDR1 and CDR2: SGHTA and FQGNSA. Between the trimmed V and J ends, which lost 1 base and 0 bases, there was a span of 19 bases. This CDR3 has 18 amino acids. The CDR3 sequence is CASSLVDGGGADSYEQYF. As DNA, the CDR3 is TGTGCCAGCAGCTTAGTTGATGGCGGCGGGGCTGACTCCTACGAGCAGTACTTC.

The rearrangement uses TRBV7-2 and TRBJ2-7; D unresolved. The germline gives CDR1 SGHTA, CDR2 FQGNSA. V lost 1 base and J 2 bases, leaving 6 bases between the germline ends. This CDR3 is 13 amino acids long. CDR3 sequence: CASSLGRAYEQYF. The CDR3 DNA reads as TGTGCCAGCAGCTTAGGACGGGCCTACGAGCAGTACTTC. The complete variable domain, with remaining parts taken from reference TRBV7-2 and TRBJ2-7, reads GAGVSQSPSNKVTEKGKDVELRCDPISGHTALYWYRQSLGQGLEFLIYFQGNSAPDKSGLPSDRFSAERTGGSVSTLTIQRTQQEDSAVYLCASSLGRAYEQYFGPGTRLTVT.